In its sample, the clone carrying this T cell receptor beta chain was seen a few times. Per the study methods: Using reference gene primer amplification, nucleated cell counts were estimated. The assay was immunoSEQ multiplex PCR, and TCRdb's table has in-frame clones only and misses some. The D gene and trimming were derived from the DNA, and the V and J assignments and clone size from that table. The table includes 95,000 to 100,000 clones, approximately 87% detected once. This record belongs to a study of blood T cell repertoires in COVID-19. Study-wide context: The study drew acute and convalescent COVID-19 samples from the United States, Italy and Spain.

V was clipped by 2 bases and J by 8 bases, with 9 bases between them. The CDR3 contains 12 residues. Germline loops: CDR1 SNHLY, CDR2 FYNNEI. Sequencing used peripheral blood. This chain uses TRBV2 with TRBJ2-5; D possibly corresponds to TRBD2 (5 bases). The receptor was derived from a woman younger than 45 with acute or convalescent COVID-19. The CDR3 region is CASSEREITQYF. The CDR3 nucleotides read TGTGCCAGCAGTGAAAGGGAGATCACCCAGTACTTC.